This T cell receptor beta chain comes out of a study of T cells after yellow fever vaccination. Turning to the study itself: Fractions containing few cells were prepared with SMART-Seq v4 Ultra Low Input.

Study-level findings and limits: A small share of clonotypes appeared in both CD4 and CD8 compartments. FACS-sorted repertoires could contain abundant clonotypes contaminating from the bulk population.

This CDR3 has 14 amino acids. Trimming left V 2 bases short and J 4 bases short, with 12 bases between. The germline CDR1 and CDR2 sequences are SGDLS and YYNGEE. TCRdb reanalysed the 5' RACE reads using MiXCR and keeps one entry per CDR3 protein. The table lists around 60,000 distinct CDR3 sequences, around 6.1% of them singletons. This receptor was obtained from a man younger than 30 who received the YFV17D yellow fever vaccine. This sample comprised PBMCs, either bulk or a sorted T-cell subset (CD4+, CD8+, memory, or dextramer-sorted; not recorded which), obtained on the day of the yellow fever booster vaccination. V and J are TRBV9 and TRBJ1-1, with no clear D. CDR3 amino acids: CASSVHKGSTEAFF. DNA of the CDR3: TGTGCCAGCAGCGTCCACAAGGGTAGCACTGAAGCTTTCTTT.